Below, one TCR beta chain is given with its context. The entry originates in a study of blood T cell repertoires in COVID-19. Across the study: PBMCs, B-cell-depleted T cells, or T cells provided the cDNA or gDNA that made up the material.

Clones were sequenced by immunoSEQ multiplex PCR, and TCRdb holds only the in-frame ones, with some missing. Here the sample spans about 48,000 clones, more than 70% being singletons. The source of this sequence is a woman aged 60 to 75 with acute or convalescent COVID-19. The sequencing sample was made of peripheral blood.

The CDR3 region has the DNA TGTGCCAGCAGCTCCCAGAAGGAGCAGGAAAAACTGTTTTTT. Amino acid sequence: CASSSQKEQEKLFF. The chain combines TRBV7-8 with TRBJ1-4; no firm D call. V was clipped by 4 bases and J by 8 bases, with 14 bases between them. The germline gives CDR1 SGHVS, CDR2 FQNEAQ. This CDR3 region has 14 residues. Full variable domain (remainder filled in from reference TRBV7-8 and TRBJ1-4): GAGVSQSPRYKVAKRGQDVALRCDPISGHVSLFWYQQALGQGPEFLTYFQNEAQLDKSGLPSDRFFAERPEGSVSTLKIQRTQQEDSAVYLCASSSQKEQEKLFFGSGTQLSVL.